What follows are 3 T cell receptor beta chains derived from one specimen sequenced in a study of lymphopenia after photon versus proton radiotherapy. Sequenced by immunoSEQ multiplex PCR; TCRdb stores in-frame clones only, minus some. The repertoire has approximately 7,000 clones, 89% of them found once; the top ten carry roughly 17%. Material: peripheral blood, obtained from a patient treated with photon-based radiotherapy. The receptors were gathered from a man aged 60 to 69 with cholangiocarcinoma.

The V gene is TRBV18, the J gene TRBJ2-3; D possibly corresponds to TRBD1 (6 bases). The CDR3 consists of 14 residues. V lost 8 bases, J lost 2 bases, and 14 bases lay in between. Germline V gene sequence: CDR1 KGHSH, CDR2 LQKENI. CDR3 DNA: TGTGCCAGCCATGGGACAATCGACACAGATACGCAGTATTTT. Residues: CASHGTIDTDTQYF.

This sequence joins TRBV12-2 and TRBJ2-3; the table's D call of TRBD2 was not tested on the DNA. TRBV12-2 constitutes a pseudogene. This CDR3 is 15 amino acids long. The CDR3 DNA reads TGTGCAAGTCGCCCTCCAGGAGGAAACACAGATACGCAGTATTTT. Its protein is CASRPPGGNTDTQYF.

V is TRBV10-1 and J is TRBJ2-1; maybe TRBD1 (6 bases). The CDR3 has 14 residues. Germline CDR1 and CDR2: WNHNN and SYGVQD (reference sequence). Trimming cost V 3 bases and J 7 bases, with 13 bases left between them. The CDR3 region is CASSDAGAMNEQFF. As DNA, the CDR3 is TGCGCCAGCAGTGATGCAGGGGCCATGAATGAGCAGTTCTTC.